The clone carrying this T cell receptor (beta chain) appeared a single time. Its antigen is undetermined. With 60 Vbeta and 13 Jbeta primers, the PCR was carried out. Repertoires were generated with immunoSEQ multiplex PCR, while TCRdb's copy carries only in-frame clones and drops some. The profile shows some 40,000 clones, about 53% of them singletons. The data belong to a study of cytomegalovirus exposure and HLA in healthy donors. Study results and caveats: Follow-up analysis later connected one missense variant in DCLRE1C with trimming of TCR beta V- and J-genes.

Germline assignment: CDR1 SGHTA and CDR2 FQGNSA. Trimming cost V 3 bases and J 7 bases, with 4 bases left between them. This CDR3 is 12 amino acids long. Sequenced material: PBMCs. This sequence joins TRBV7-2 and TRBJ1-6; D remains ambiguous. The clonotype was recovered from a woman in her 40s in good health and CMV-seropositive. CDR3 region: CASSFRNSPLHF. CDR3 in DNA: TGTGCCAGCAGCTTCAGGAATTCACCCCTCCACTTT.